These 16 T cell receptor beta chains were all obtained from the same sample, sequenced in a study of cytomegalovirus exposure and HLA in healthy donors. TCRdb's table, derived via immunoSEQ multiplex PCR, lists solely in-frame clones and lacks some. Altogether 210,000 or so clones are present, almost 90% being singletons, with the ten largest covering about 2.7%. Specimen: PBMCs. These receptors originate from a woman younger than 30 in good health and CMV-seronegative.

This clone was detected only a few times. This rearrangement joins TRBV2 to TRBJ1-2; D possibly corresponds to TRBD1 (6 bases). CDR3 size: 14 residues. In germline, CDR1 is SNHLY, CDR2 FYNNEI. Trimming shortened V by 4 bases and J by 8 bases, and 17 bases separated the two germline ends. CDR3 in DNA: TGTGCCAGCAGTGTACTCATGTCAGGGGAAGGCTACACCTTC. Protein sequence: CASSVLMSGEGYTF. Drawing the rest from reference TRBV2 and TRBJ1-2, the complete variable domain is EPEVTQTPSHQVTQMGQEVILRCVPISNHLYFYWYRQILGQKVEFLVSFYNNEISEKSEIFDDQFSVERPDGSNFTLKIRSTKLEDSAMYFCASSVLMSGEGYTFGSGTRLTVV.

This rearrangement joins TRBV9 to TRBJ1-1, with 8 nucleotides matching TRBD1. Losses at the gene ends were 4 bases for V and 4 bases for J; bases not matched to a gene: 3. The CDR3 contains 13 residues. The germline CDR1 and CDR2 sequences are SGDLS and YYNGEE. The CDR3 DNA reads as TGTGCCAGCAGCCTCGGGACAGGCACTGAAGCTTTCTTT. Its protein is CASSLGTGTEAFF.

This chain's CDR3 is CASSYAGNSYEQYF. The CDR3 bases are TGTGCCAGCAGTTACGCGGGGAACTCCTACGAGCAGTACTTC. This rearrangement joins TRBV27 to TRBJ2-7, with TRBD2 as a possible D gene (6 bases). This CDR3 is built from 14 residues. V lost 4 bases and J lost 0, with 10 bases in between. Germline assignment: CDR1 MNHEY and CDR2 SMNVEV (reference sequence).

This chain joins TRBV9 and TRBJ2-3; 7 bases agree with TRBD2. The ends lost 2 bases at V and 4 bases at J; junction bases unmatched: 10. Germline-derived CDR1 and CDR2 are SGDLS and YYNGEE. The CDR3 totals 16 residues. CDR3 nucleotide sequence: TGTGCCAGCAGCGTCGGGGTCGGCGGGAGCCCAGATACGCAGTATTTT. Translating gives CASSVGVGGSPDTQYF.

This clone has only one observation. The chain couples TRBV5-6 to TRBJ2-1; D is possibly TRBD2 (6 bases). Germline V CDR1 and CDR2: SGHDT, YYEEEE. CDR3 length: 13 residues. V gave up 6 bases and J gave up 4 bases, with 11 bases separating them. CDR3 DNA: TGTGCCAGCATCGGGGCGGGATACAATGAGCAGTTCTTC. Translation: CASIGAGYNEQFF. The variable domain in full, with the rest retrieved from reference TRBV5-6 and TRBJ2-1, is DAGVTQSPTHLIKTRGQQVTLRCSPKSGHDTVSWYQQALGQGPQFIFQYYEEEERQRGNFPDRFSGHQFPNYSSELNVNALLLGDSALYLCASIGAGYNEQFFGPGTRLTVL.

The rearrangement joins TRBV28 to TRBJ1-1; D might be TRBD1 (5 bases). This CDR3 spans 13 amino acids. The germline CDR1 and CDR2 sequences are MDHEN and SYDVKM. V lost 6 bases and J lost 6, with 14 bases in between. This CDR3 is CASRVQGRAEAFF. CDR3 nucleotide sequence: TGTGCCAGCAGAGTGCAGGGTCGGGCTGAAGCTTTCTTT.

This clone was picked up a small number of times. The CDR3 protein is CASSRRGRAWEQYF. The CDR3 DNA sequence: TGTGCCAGCAGTCGGCGCGGGAGGGCCTGGGAGCAGTACTTC. The chain uses TRBV6-1 and TRBJ2-7, with TRBD2 identical over 9 bases. CDR1 and CDR2 from the germline V gene are MNHNS and SASEGT. This CDR3 region has 14 residues. The V and J ends lost 5 bases and 7 bases, in that order; junction bases with no gene match: 9.

This clone has a handful of counts. This chain connects TRBV19 to TRBJ2-2, with a possible D match to TRBD1 (5 bases). V was trimmed by 7 bases and J by 1 base, leaving 13 bases between them. Germline loops: CDR1 LNHDA, CDR2 SQIVND (reference sequence). The CDR3 totals 15 residues. The CDR3 DNA is TGTGCCAGTAATAAGCGCAGGGAGAACACCGGGGAGCTGTTTTTT. Residues: CASNKRRENTGELFF.

V usage is TRBV7-9 and J usage is TRBJ1-2, with a possible D match to TRBD1 (5 bases). The CDR3 sequence is 16 residues long. V dropped 5 bases and J dropped 3 bases, with 19 bases sitting between them. In germline, CDR1 is SEHNR, CDR2 FQNEAQ (reference sequence). CDR3 DNA sequence: TGTGCCAGCAGCCTCCCAGCCGCAGGGAACGACTATGGCTACACCTTC. Its protein product is CASSLPAAGNDYGYTF.

The chain joins TRBV29-1 to TRBJ1-2; the D gene is possibly TRBD1 (6 bases). This CDR3 is built from 12 residues. Trimming removed 7 bases from V and 4 bases from J, with 13 bases in between. Germline V gene data show CDR1 as SQVTM and CDR2 as ANQGSEA. In DNA, the CDR3 is TGCAGCGCCCGGACAGTTTCCTATGGCTACACCTTC. Translating gives CSARTVSYGYTF.

The chain recombines TRBV7-2 with TRBJ1-2, with a possible D match to TRBD1 (5 bases). The CDR3 runs 15 residues. Trimming removed 0 bases from V and 0 bases from J, with 8 bases in between. The germline CDR1 and CDR2 sequences are SGHTA and FQGNSA. The CDR3 DNA follows: TGTGCCAGCAGCTTAGCGGGGGGAGCTAACTATGGCTACACCTTC. This sequence encodes CASSLAGGANYGYTF.

J is TRBJ1-1 and V is TRBV13, with 8 bases lining up with TRBD1. Germline V gene data show CDR1 as PRHDT and CDR2 as FYEKMQ (reference sequence). This CDR3 comprises 15 residues. Trimming cost V 4 bases and J 9 bases; bases outside gene matches: 13. The CDR3 DNA is TGTGCCAGCAGCTCCCTTACACAGGGGGTGGGTAAAGCTTTCTTT. This gives the protein CASSSLTQGVGKAFF.

A single count supports this clone. The rearrangement uses TRBV7-2 and TRBJ1-3; TRBD1 matches 10 bases. CDR3 size: 16 residues. Germline CDR1 and CDR2: SGHTA and FQGNSA. V lost 1 base to trimming and J lost 11 bases; unmatched junction nucleotides: 11. CDR3 loop: CASSLGLPGQGWAIYF. DNA for the CDR3: TGTGCCAGCAGCTTAGGGTTGCCGGGACAGGGGTGGGCCATATATTTT.

The rearrangement joins TRBV27 to TRBJ2-3; 12 bases are a match to TRBD2. This CDR3 comprises 17 residues. V gave up 5 bases and J gave up 4 bases; unmatched junction bases: 10. Germline lookup yields CDR1 MNHEY and CDR2 SMNVEV (reference sequence). For the CDR3, the DNA is TGTGCCAGCAGTAACCCCGGGACTAGCGGGTTCGCAGATACGCAGTATTTT. Translation gives CASSNPGTSGFADTQYF.

The gene calls are TRBV27 and TRBJ2-7, with TRBD2 matching over 11 bases. Germline CDR1 reads MNHEY; CDR2 reads SMNVEV (reference sequence). V shed 4 bases and J 4 bases; nucleotides not matched to a gene: 3. CDR3 size: 14 residues. CDR3 coding DNA: TGTGCCAGCAGTTCGGGACTAGCGGAGTACGAGCAGTACTTC. Translation gives CASSSGLAEYEQYF.

This clone occurred once. V is TRBV19 and J is TRBJ1-2; no definite D call. The germline gives CDR1 LNHDA, CDR2 SQIVND (reference sequence). Trimming stripped 2 bases from V and 4 bases from J, with 8 bases between. CDR3 length equals 13 residues. The CDR3 coding sequence is TGTGCCAGTAGTATATCCGGGAGCTATGGCTACACCTTC. Its translation is CASSISGSYGYTF.